This T cell receptor (beta chain) comes out of a study of blood T cell repertoires in COVID-19. Study overall: T cells, B-cell-depleted T cells, or PBMCs provided the cDNA or gDNA that served as material.

CDR1 and CDR2 from the germline V gene are SGHRS and YFSETQ. The trim removed 4 bases at V and 4 bases at J, leaving 3 bases unmatched. The CDR3 extends over 15 amino acids. This table comes from immunoSEQ multiplex PCR, and its TCRdb copy is limited to in-frame clones, with some not included. The table records over 20,000 clones, roughly 80% of them present only once. The clonotype originates from a human donor in a cohort sampled during active COVID-19. Input material: peripheral blood. V usage is TRBV5-1 and J usage is TRBJ1-5; TRBD1 matches at 12 bases. The CDR3 protein is CASSPGQGANQPQHF. As DNA, the CDR3 is TGCGCCAGCAGCCCGGGACAGGGGGCTAATCAGCCCCAGCATTTT. Full variable domain (outside the CDR3, taken from reference TRBV5-1 and TRBJ1-5): KAGVTQTPRYLIKTRGQQVTLSCSPISGHRSVSWYQQTPGQGLQFLFEYFSETQRNKGNFPGRFSGRQFSNSRSEMNVSTLELGDSALYLCASSPGQGANQPQHFGDGTRLSIL.